This TCR beta chain appears in the sequencing data of a study of OX40 agonist ivuxolimab in advanced cancers. Germline lookup yields CDR1 LGHNT and CDR2 FRNRAP. The CDR3 is 16 amino acids. V lost 2 bases, J lost 2 bases, and 12 bases lay in between. Sequencing used immunoSEQ multiplex PCR; TCRdb keeps in-frame clones, though not all of them. Here the sample spans roughly 100,000 clones, 80% to 90% being singletons. Study-wide findings and caveats: Undetermined was the antigen specificity of the expanded peripheral T cells.

A word on this clone: Antigen specificity is unknown.

The material was CD4+ or CD8+ T cells sorted from blood, obtained in a trial of the OX40 agonist ivuxolimab. The chain employs TRBV12-5 and TRBJ2-2, with unresolved D. The TCR originated in an adult with an advanced solid tumor such as melanoma, head and neck, liver or kidney cancer. The CDR3: CASGLIIGRNTGELFF. CDR3 DNA: TGTGCTAGTGGTTTGATTATAGGGCGTAACACCGGGGAGCTGTTTTTT.